What follows is one T cell receptor beta chain and its context. These data originate in a study of blood T cells in healthy people across ages. A second PCR, run for about 7 to 12 cycles, used a sample-barcoded 5' primer plus a J-beta primer mix. Via MiXCR, TCRdb re-called the 5' RACE reads, giving one row per CDR3 protein. The sample shows 1 million or so distinct CDR3 sequences, over 35% of them seen only once. V lost 5 bases, J lost 7 bases, and 18 bases lay in between. The CDR3 loop spans 14 amino acids. Germline V gene sequence: CDR1 LGHDT, CDR2 YNNKEL (reference sequence). The V call is TRBV3-1, the J call TRBJ2-7, with D possibly TRBD2 on 5 matching bases. The clonotype originates from an older woman in good health. The sequenced sample consisted of blood. CDR3 DNA sequence: TGTGCCAGCAGCTTCGGGATGACCTACAATGAGCAGTACTTC. Its translation: CASSFGMTYNEQYF.